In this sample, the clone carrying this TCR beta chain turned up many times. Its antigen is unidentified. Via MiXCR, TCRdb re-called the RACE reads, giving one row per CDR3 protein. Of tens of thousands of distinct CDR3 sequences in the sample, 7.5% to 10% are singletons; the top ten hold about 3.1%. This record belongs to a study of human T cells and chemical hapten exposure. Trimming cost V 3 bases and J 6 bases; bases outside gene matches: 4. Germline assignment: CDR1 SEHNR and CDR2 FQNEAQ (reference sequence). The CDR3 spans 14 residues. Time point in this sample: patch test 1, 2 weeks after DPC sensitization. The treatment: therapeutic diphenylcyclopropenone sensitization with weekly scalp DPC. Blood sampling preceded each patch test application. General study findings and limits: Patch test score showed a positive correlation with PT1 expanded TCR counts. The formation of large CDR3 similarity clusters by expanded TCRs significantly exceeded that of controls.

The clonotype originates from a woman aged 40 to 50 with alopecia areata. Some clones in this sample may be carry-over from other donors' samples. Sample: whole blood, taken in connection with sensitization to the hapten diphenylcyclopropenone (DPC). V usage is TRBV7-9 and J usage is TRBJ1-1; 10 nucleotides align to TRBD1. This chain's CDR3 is CASSLAGTGAEAFF. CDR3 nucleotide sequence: TGTGCCAGCAGCTTGGCCGGGACAGGGGCTGAAGCTTTCTTT.